Shown below are 29 T cell receptor beta chains from a single sample sequenced in a study of T cells in Graves' hyperthyroidism and ophthalmopathy. Authors of the study amplified TCR beta CDR3 regions from RNA transcripts. HTBI primers were used for first-round RT-PCR of the TCR CDR3. Each CDR3 protein gets one entry after TCRdb re-called the multiplex PCR reads with MiXCR. The sample yields a few hundred thousand distinct CDR3 sequences, roughly 13% seen once. Sequencing input: blood. These receptors originate from a woman in her thirties or forties with Graves' ophthalmopathy.

In this sample, this clonotype turned up many times. The CDR3 reads CASSIESNQPQHF. DNA for the CDR3: TGTGCCAGTAGTATAGAAAGCAATCAGCCCCAGCATTTT. The genes are TRBV19 and TRBJ1-5; unclear D gene. Per the germline V gene, CDR1 is LNHDA and CDR2 is SQIVND (reference sequence). The CDR3 spans 13 residues. V was clipped by 0 bases and J by 1 base, with 1 base between them.

The chain joins TRBV6-1 to TRBJ2-3; D possibly corresponds to TRBD2 (5 bases). Trimming shortened V by 5 bases and J by 1 base, and 13 bases separated the two germline ends. Per the germline V gene, CDR1 is MNHNS and CDR2 is SASEGT. CDR3 length equals 15 residues. As DNA, the CDR3 is TGTGCCAGCAGTTGGCCCAGGCGGGGCACAGATACGCAGTATTTT. Translated: CASSWPRRGTDTQYF.

This clonotype was detected many times. The chain joins TRBV6-2 or TRBV6-3 to TRBJ1-6, with D possibly TRBD1 on 5 matching bases. Germline V gives CDR1 MNHEY, CDR2 SVGEGT. This CDR3 has 13 residues. V was shortened by 2 bases and J by 18 bases, with 17 bases between the two germline ends. CDR3 bases: TGTGCCAGCAGTTACGTGCGGGGACGGGCTCCCCACTTT. As protein: CASSYVRGRAPHF.

This clonotype was picked up a small number of times. This chain uses TRBV9 with TRBJ2-2; no clear D gene. This CDR3 is built from 18 residues. The germline V and J ends were trimmed by 4 bases and 1 base, with 20 bases remaining between them. Per germline, CDR1 SGDLS and CDR2 YYNGEE. This CDR3 is CASSSRKTRRLNTGELFF. DNA for the CDR3: TGTGCCAGCAGCTCACGGAAGACCCGCCGATTGAACACCGGGGAGCTGTTTTTT.

This clonotype was observed a few times. The chain uses TRBV20-1 and TRBJ2-3; tentative D call: TRBD2 (6 bases). Trimming stripped 6 bases from V and 6 bases from J, with 37 bases between. The CDR3 covers 20 residues. Germline lookup yields CDR1 DFQATT and CDR2 SNEGSKA (reference sequence). The chain's CDR3 is CSAKSYVDIRRAGFRDTQYF. The CDR3 nucleotides are TGCAGTGCCAAAAGCTACGTAGATATCAGGAGGGCCGGATTTAGGGATACGCAGTATTTT.

This clonotype has only a few counts. CDR3 in amino acids: CAHGGYTDTQYF. The CDR3 bases are TGTGCTCACGGCGGCTACACAGATACGCAGTATTTT. The genes are TRBV30 and TRBJ2-3; D is ambiguous. This CDR3 contains 12 residues. The germline CDR1 and CDR2 sequences are GTSNPN and SVGIG (reference sequence).

The table lists this clonotype with many counts. The V gene is TRBV2, the J gene TRBJ1-6, with D possibly being TRBD1 (6 bases). Germline V gene data show CDR1 as SNHLY and CDR2 as FYNNEI. The CDR3 length is 18 residues. Trimming stripped 7 bases from V and 7 bases from J, with 26 bases between. The CDR3 DNA sequence: TGTGCCAGCAACCCCGTGGGGCTTGCACAGGGCCGGAATTCACCCCTCCACTTT. Protein sequence: CASNPVGLAQGRNSPLHF.

A remark on this clonotype: This could be a read error, since a much larger clone is one nucleotide away. This rearrangement joins TRBV5-1 to TRBJ2-1; 7 bases are a match to TRBD1. Germline assignment: CDR1 SGHRS and CDR2 YFSETQ. CDR3 length: 15 residues. The V and J ends lost 0 bases and 4 bases, in that order; junction bases with no gene match: 4. The CDR3 here is CASSLARGQYNEQFF. CDR3 DNA sequence: TGCGCCAGCAGCTTGGCCAGGGGACAGTACAATGAGCAGTTCTTC.

This clonotype was seen many times. In DNA form, the CDR3 reads TGTGCCAGCAGTGAGGGGGACAGGTCCCAGCCCCAGCATTTT. Translated: CASSEGDRSQPQHF. This sequence joins TRBV2 and TRBJ1-5; TRBD1 agrees at 8 bases. V gave up 3 bases and J gave up 7 bases; unmatched junction bases: 5. The CDR3 loop spans 14 amino acids. The germline V gene encodes CDR1 SNHLY and CDR2 FYNNEI.

This clonotype was counted ten times or more. This chain links TRBV3-1 with TRBJ1-1, with D unclear. Germline V gene lookup returns CDR1 LGHDT and CDR2 YNNKEL (reference sequence). The CDR3 is 16 residues long. V lost 1 base, J lost 1 base, and 13 bases lay in between. The CDR3 nucleotides read TGTGCCAGCAGCCAAGCAACATCGCCGGGGAACACTGAAGCTTTCTTT. Protein product: CASSQATSPGNTEAFF.

This clonotype has at least ten counts. The chain combines TRBV11-2 with TRBJ2-3; 7 nucleotides align to TRBD2. The CDR3 sequence is 14 residues long. In germline, CDR1 is SGHAT, CDR2 FQNNGV. The V and J ends lost 1 base and 7 bases, in that order; junction bases with no gene match: 5. The CDR3 bases are TGTGCCAGCAGCTTAGTATTAGCGGGCTATACGCAGTATTTT. This sequence encodes CASSLVLAGYTQYF. The variable domain in full, with the rest retrieved from reference TRBV11-2 and TRBJ2-3, is EAGVAQSPRYKIIEKRQSVAFWCNPISGHATLYWYQQILGQGPKLLIQFQNNGVVDDSQLPKDRFSAERLKGVDSTLKIQPAKLEDSAVYLCASSLVLAGYTQYFGPGTRLTVL.

This clonotype has just a few counts. Mismatch with germline at one junction end may stem from a read error. The chain has TRBV19 and TRBJ1-5, with unresolved D. CDR3 length: 13 amino acids. From germline, CDR1 is LNHDA and CDR2 SQIVND (reference sequence). The CDR3 DNA is TGTGCCAGTAGTCGGATTAGCGATCAGCCCCAGCATTTT. As protein: CASSRISDQPQHF.

The sample holds many counts of this clonotype. The J gene is TRBJ2-7, the V gene TRBV12-3 or TRBV12-4, with 8 bases identical to TRBD1. V shed 5 bases, J shed 5 bases, and the junction held 8 bases outside the gene matches. This CDR3 has 14 residues. Here the CDR3 reads CASSTTGVRNEQYF. CDR3 in DNA: TGTGCCAGCAGTACGACAGGGGTTCGTAACGAGCAGTACTTC.

This clonotype came up many times. This rearrangement joins TRBV15 to TRBJ2-1; D is perhaps TRBD1 or TRBD2 (6 bases each). The CDR3 length is 16 residues. The germline CDR1 and CDR2 sequences are LNHNV and YYDKDF (reference sequence). V was pared by 5 bases and J by 3 bases, with 17 bases between. The CDR3 spells CATSGEGGQVYNEQFF. CDR3 DNA: TGTGCCACCAGCGGCGAGGGGGGACAAGTCTACAATGAGCAGTTCTTC.

This clonotype was found many times. The J gene is TRBJ1-5, the V gene TRBV10-3, with 7 positions matching TRBD1. The CDR3 covers 16 residues. The germline gives CDR1 ENHRY, CDR2 SYGVKD. J lost 3 bases, V lost 10 bases, and 15 bases had no gene match. The CDR3 nucleotides read TGTGCCACGGAAGATGGGAAGACAGGGATCAATCAGCCCCAGCATTTT. Encoded protein: CATEDGKTGINQPQHF.

This chain joins TRBV18 and TRBJ2-3; 8 bases are a match to TRBD1. The J segment lost 4 bases and the V segment lost 3 bases, leaving 9 bases of the junction unmatched. Germline assignment: CDR1 KGHSH and CDR2 LQKENI. The CDR3 runs 16 residues. The DNA for the CDR3 is TGTGCCAGCTCACCCCAGGGGGCTTTGGAGGCAGATACGCAGTATTTT. Its translation is CASSPQGALEADTQYF.

This chain joins TRBV5-4 and TRBJ1-6; the D is unclear. The CDR3 runs to 16 residues. The V and J ends lost 5 bases and 9 bases respectively, with 21 bases between them. CDR1 and CDR2 (germline): SGHNT, YYREEE (reference sequence). CDR3 sequence reads: CASSFAPQGSSSPLHF. The CDR3 nucleotides read TGTGCCAGCAGTTTTGCCCCTCAAGGTTCCAGTTCACCCCTCCACTTT. The variable domain in full, completed from reference TRBV5-4 and TRBJ1-6, reads ETGVTQSPTHLIKTRGQQVTLRCSSQSGHNTVSWYQQALGQGPQFIFQYYREEENGRGNFPPRFSGLQFPNYSSELNVNALELDDSALYLCASSFAPQGSSSPLHFGNGTRLTVT.

Details on this clonotype: At one boundary the junction diverges from the germline segment, which might be a read error. The chain carries TRBV15 and TRBJ2-3; 9 nucleotides line up with TRBD2. Germline V gene sequence: CDR1 LNHNV, CDR2 YYDKDF (reference sequence). This CDR3 region has 16 residues. In DNA, the CDR3 is TGTACCACCAGCGGCCTTAGCGGGAGTAGCACAGATACGCAGTATTTT. Its translation is CTTSGLSGSSTDTQYF.

This clonotype was picked up many times. The chain combines TRBV15 with TRBJ2-5; TRBD1 aligns across 8 bases. The length of the CDR3 is 14 residues. Germline V gene data show CDR1 as LNHNV and CDR2 as YYDKDF (reference sequence). V was clipped by 3 bases and J by 6 bases; unmatched bases: 6. The CDR3 loop reads CATSRDRDVKTQYF. The CDR3 DNA follows: TGTGCCACCAGCAGGGACAGGGACGTAAAGACCCAGTACTTC.

The chain uses TRBV18 and TRBJ2-1, with TRBD2 matching over 9 bases. Germline V gene sequence: CDR1 KGHSH, CDR2 LQKENI. Trimming cost V 4 bases and J 3 bases; bases outside gene matches: 7. CDR3 length: 16 amino acids. This CDR3 reads CASSLGLAGHYNEQFF. Here the CDR3 DNA reads TGTGCCAGCTCACTGGGTCTAGCGGGGCACTACAATGAGCAGTTCTTC.

This clonotype showed up many times. The chain is built from TRBV27 and TRBJ2-4; 9 nucleotides align to TRBD2. The germline V gene has CDR1 MNHEY and CDR2 SMNVEV (reference sequence). V dropped 3 bases and J dropped 0; count of bases not matched to a gene: 18. The CDR3 totals 21 residues. The DNA of the CDR3 is TGTGCCAGCAGTTTCCCCTACCGACTAGCGGAGAGGGTACTAGCCAAAAACATTCAGTACTTC. Residues: CASSFPYRLAERVLAKNIQYF.

This clonotype was seen at least ten times. The chain uses TRBV6-1 and TRBJ2-3; D unresolved. CDR1 is MNHNS, CDR2 SASEGT, per germline. CDR3 length: 13 residues. Trimming took off 5 bases at V and 4 bases at J, with 10 bases between the two ends. The CDR3 region has the DNA TGTGCCAGCAGTCCCCTAGGGCCAGATACGCAGTATTTT. This translates into CASSPLGPDTQYF.

This clonotype was seen ten or more times. The V gene is TRBV11-2, the J gene TRBJ2-7; 10 bases are a match to TRBD2. Germline V CDR1 and CDR2: SGHAT, FQNNGV. Unmatched junction bases numbered 8, after V lost 3 bases and J lost 6 bases. CDR3 length: 15 residues. The CDR3 reads CASSFGLAAVSEQYF. CDR3 DNA sequence: TGTGCCAGCAGCTTCGGACTAGCGGCTGTAAGCGAGCAGTACTTC.

This clonotype has at least ten counts. This sequence joins TRBV6-1 and TRBJ2-7; 11 bases agree with TRBD2. The CDR3 consists of 16 residues. The germline gives CDR1 MNHNS, CDR2 SASEGT. V lost 2 bases and J lost 3; bases outside the gene matches: 6. CDR3 protein: CASSEYLAGGLYEQYF. The DNA of the CDR3 is TGTGCCAGCAGTGAATACCTAGCGGGGGGACTCTACGAGCAGTACTTC.

This clonotype was counted many times. CDR3 nucleotide sequence: TGTGCCAGCAGTTTGGGGCAGTTCAATCAGCCCCAGCATTTT. It codes for CASSLGQFNQPQHF. This chain connects TRBV28 to TRBJ1-5, with TRBD1 as a possible D gene (5 bases). The germline V gene encodes CDR1 MDHEN and CDR2 SYDVKM. The CDR3 totals 14 residues. The ends were cut back, 3 bases at V and 3 bases at J, with 9 bases in the middle.

The rearrangement links TRBV5-1 to TRBJ1-1, with D unclear. Trimming pared 3 bases from V and 4 bases from J, leaving 13 bases between. Germline CDR1 is SGHRS and CDR2 is YFSETQ. The CDR3 has 14 residues. CDR3 sequence: CASSSDGGVTEAFF. The CDR3 DNA follows: TGCGCCAGCAGCTCCGACGGAGGAGTCACTGAAGCTTTCTTT.

This clonotype was observed a handful of times. The V gene is TRBV14, the J gene TRBJ2-5; the match to TRBD2 covers 10 bases. Per germline, CDR1 SGHDN and CDR2 FVKESK. The CDR3 is 16 residues long. Trimming at V came to 6 bases and at J to 2 bases, leaving 9 bases not matched to a gene. CDR3 in amino acids: CASRRSASGRQETQYF. For the CDR3, the DNA is TGTGCCAGCAGGCGATCGGCTAGCGGGAGACAAGAGACCCAGTACTTC.

This clonotype has ten or more counts. The chain uses TRBV3-1 and TRBJ2-1; TRBD2 matches at 7 bases. The length of the CDR3 is 12 residues. The V and J ends lost 4 bases and 13 bases, in that order; junction bases with no gene match: 7. Germline V gene lookup returns CDR1 LGHDT and CDR2 YNNKEL (reference sequence). CDR3: CASSRRTSAQFF. Here the CDR3 DNA reads TGTGCCAGCAGCCGTAGAACTAGCGCCCAGTTCTTC.

This clonotype showed up just a few times. The chain combines TRBV10-3 with TRBJ2-7; 9 bases are a match to TRBD2. V lost 3 bases and J lost 4; bases outside the gene matches: 10. Germline-derived CDR1 and CDR2 are ENHRY and SYGVKD. This CDR3 has 16 amino acids. CDR3 residues: CAISEPYSGRTYEQYF. CDR3 nucleotides: TGTGCCATCAGTGAACCCTATAGCGGGAGAACGTACGAGCAGTACTTC.